Listed here are 11 T cell receptor beta chains from one sample, sequenced in a study of shared clonotypes between healthy human individuals. Produced via immunoSEQ multiplex PCR; TCRdb's table is partial and in-frame only. The sample has 1,400,000 or so clones; just under 99% are singletons. The material sequenced was naive CD4+ T cells sorted from blood. As to subset: CD45RA+ positively selected. The receptors here all came from a man younger than 40 in good health.

The rearrangement uses TRBV6-6 and TRBJ2-3, with 9 bases matching TRBD1. Germline lookup yields CDR1 MNHNY and CDR2 SVGAGI (reference sequence). V shed 5 bases, J shed 8 bases, and the junction held 14 bases outside the gene matches. CDR3 length: 16 amino acids. CDR3 loop: CASSLPTGGGSVTQYF. The CDR3 bases are TGTGCCAGCAGTCTACCGACAGGGGGTGGATCAGTTACGCAGTATTTT.

Details on this clone: Other DNA sequences in this sample translate to the same CDR3. The J gene is TRBJ1-4, the V gene TRBV5-1; 10 nucleotides line up with TRBD1. The V and J ends lost 4 bases and 8 bases, in that order; junction bases with no gene match: 5. The CDR3 is made up of 14 amino acids. Germline V CDR1 and CDR2: SGHRS, YFSETQ. The CDR3 region has the DNA TGCGCCAGCAGCCCGGGACAGGGGAGGGAAAAACTGTTTTTT. This codes for CASSPGQGREKLFF.

Worth noting for this clone: This CDR3 is also generated by other DNA sequences in the sample. The chain has TRBV15 and TRBJ2-1; D is unresolved. This CDR3 is built from 15 residues. V was shortened by 3 bases and J by 2 bases, with 11 bases between the two germline ends. Germline loops: CDR1 LNHNV, CDR2 YYDKDF (reference sequence). This CDR3 reads CATSREQGTYNEQFF. DNA of the CDR3: TGTGCCACCAGCAGGGAACAAGGGACCTACAATGAGCAGTTCTTC.

The V and J genes are TRBV7-9 and TRBJ2-1; D call uncertain. The CDR3 extends over 12 amino acids. The V gene lost 6 bases and the J gene lost 4 bases, with 7 bases spanning the gap. CDR1 and CDR2 from the germline V gene are SEHNR and FQNEAQ (reference sequence). CDR3 in amino acids: CASSSYYNEQFF. The CDR3 coding sequence is TGTGCCAGCAGTTCATATTACAATGAGCAGTTCTTC.

The chain combines TRBV5-5 with TRBJ2-7; 12 nucleotides match TRBD2. V shed 7 bases, J shed 4 bases, and the junction held 9 bases outside the gene matches. This CDR3 region has 15 residues. Germline V CDR1 and CDR2: SGHKS, YYEKEE (reference sequence). This chain's CDR3 is CASGLTSGSSYEQYF. The CDR3 nucleotides are TGTGCCAGCGGACTGACTAGCGGGAGCTCGTACGAGCAGTACTTC.

V is TRBV5-1 and J is TRBJ2-7; 9 nucleotides line up with TRBD2. The J segment lost 5 bases and the V segment lost 0 bases, leaving 6 bases of the junction unmatched. Germline V gene sequence: CDR1 SGHRS, CDR2 YFSETQ. This CDR3 is built from 15 residues. CDR3 region: CASSLVAGGPHEQYF. CDR3 sequence (DNA): TGCGCCAGCAGCTTGGTGGCGGGAGGGCCCCACGAGCAGTACTTC.

This clone has a handful of counts. CDR3 nucleotides: TGCGCCAGCAGCCCGACTAGCGGATACAATGAGCAGTTCTTC. It translates to CASSPTSGYNEQFF. This chain connects TRBV5-1 to TRBJ2-1; TRBD2 matches 9 bases. There are 14 residues in the CDR3. Trimming cost V 4 bases and J 4 bases; bases outside gene matches: 3. Germline CDR1 SGHRS, CDR2 YFSETQ. Full variable domain (missing parts from reference TRBV5-1 and TRBJ2-1): KAGVTQTPRYLIKTRGQQVTLSCSPISGHRSVSWYQQTPGQGLQFLFEYFSETQRNKGNFPGRFSGRQFSNSRSEMNVSTLELGDSALYLCASSPTSGYNEQFFGPGTRLTVL.

This clone was seen just once. The DNA for the CDR3 is TGTGCCAGCAGCGCACTCAGGGGGTCGGTGGAGACCCAGTACTTC. Encoded protein: CASSALRGSVETQYF. The chain links TRBV7-3 to TRBJ2-5; TRBD1 agrees at 7 bases. With 5 bases clipped from V and 5 bases from J, the junction kept 11 bases outside the gene matches. CDR1 is SGHTA, CDR2 FQGTGA, per germline. The CDR3 has 15 residues.

This clone was counted once. V is TRBV5-8 and J is TRBJ1-2; TRBD1 agrees at 8 bases. Trimming removed 0 bases from V and 7 bases from J; junction bases left unmatched: 5. This CDR3 region has 14 residues. The germline gives CDR1 SGHTS, CDR2 YDEGEE. The CDR3 reads CASSLVGRGLGYTF. The CDR3 DNA sequence: TGTGCCAGCAGCTTGGTGGGCAGGGGGCTTGGCTACACCTTC.

This chain uses TRBV5-4 with TRBJ1-3; 10 positions match TRBD1. The CDR3 length is 16 residues. V dropped 4 bases and J dropped 0; count of bases not matched to a gene: 4. Germline-derived CDR1 and CDR2 are SGHNT and YYREEE (reference sequence). CDR3 nucleotide sequence: TGTGCCAGCAGCCCCGGGACAGGGGTCTCTGGAAACACCATATATTTT. This translates into CASSPGTGVSGNTIYF.

The chain recombines TRBV11-2 with TRBJ2-7; D perhaps matches TRBD1 (6 bases). Trimming took off 3 bases at V and 5 bases at J, with 11 bases between the two ends. The CDR3 runs to 13 residues. CDR1 SGHAT and CDR2 FQNNGV come from the germline V gene. CDR3 in DNA: TGTGCCAGCAGCTTTTACAGGGTCGACGAGCAGTACTTC. This codes for CASSFYRVDEQYF.